This is a list of T cell receptor beta chains from one sample in a study of blood T cell repertoires in COVID-19. Sequenced by immunoSEQ multiplex PCR; TCRdb stores in-frame clones only, minus some. The repertoire holds approximately 210,000 clones, 81% seen once, with approximately 9% in the top ten. Sequenced sample: PBMCs or T cells enriched from blood (not recorded which). Receptors were obtained from a woman aged 45-65 years with acute COVID-19. CDR3s include the opening cysteine and the closing phenylalanine or tryptophan. Each record gives: J gene, V gene, clone size, D gene, CDR3 length, CDR3 protein, CDR3 DNA. The D gene is left open where the match is weak. The size field is filled for only some rows; it gives once, few, many or a size class.

j_gene: TRBJ2-7; v_gene: TRBV3-1/TRBV3-2; abundance: .; d_gene: .; len: 16; CDR3aa: CASSQFSAGSSYEQYF; CDR3nt: TGTGCCAGCAGCCAATTTTCGGCGGGAAGCTCCTACGAGCAGTACTTC
j_gene: TRBJ2-3; v_gene: TRBV2; abundance: once; d_gene: .; len: 14; CDR3aa: CASSELLRTDTQYF; CDR3nt: TGTGCCAGCAGTGAACTACTTCGCACAGATACGCAGTATTTT
j_gene: TRBJ2-7; v_gene: TRBV27; abundance: .; d_gene: TRBD2; len: 15; CDR3aa: CASSSLGGVPYEQYF; CDR3nt: TGTGCCAGCAGTTCCCTCGGGGGGGTTCCCTACGAGCAGTACTTC
j_gene: TRBJ1-2; v_gene: TRBV2; abundance: few; d_gene: .; len: 12; CDR3aa: CASRESPWGYTF; CDR3nt: TGTGCCAGCAGGGAGAGCCCTTGGGGCTACACCTTC
j_gene: TRBJ2-7; v_gene: TRBV19; abundance: .; d_gene: TRBD2; len: 14; CDR3aa: CASRTTSGAYEQYF; CDR3nt: TGTGCCAGTAGGACGACTAGCGGAGCCTACGAGCAGTACTTC
j_gene: TRBJ2-7; v_gene: TRBV5-6; abundance: .; d_gene: .; len: 14; CDR3aa: CASSFFQGSYEQYF; CDR3nt: TGTGCCAGCAGCTTCTTTCAGGGCTCCTACGAGCAGTACTTC
j_gene: TRBJ1-6; v_gene: TRBV28; abundance: .; d_gene: .; len: 14; CDR3aa: CASRDSTYNSPLHF; CDR3nt: TGTGCCAGCAGAGACAGTACCTATAATTCACCCCTCCACTTT
j_gene: TRBJ2-1; v_gene: TRBV7-2; abundance: .; d_gene: .; len: 15; CDR3aa: CASSLREGAGNEQFF; CDR3nt: TGTGCCAGCAGCTTAAGGGAAGGGGCAGGCAATGAGCAGTTCTTC
j_gene: TRBJ1-5; v_gene: TRBV12-3/TRBV12-4; abundance: .; d_gene: .; len: 13; CDR3aa: CASSQTENQPQHF; CDR3nt: TGTGCCAGCAGCCAGACAGAAAATCAGCCCCAGCATTTT
j_gene: TRBJ2-1; v_gene: TRBV18; abundance: once; d_gene: TRBD2; len: 12; CDR3aa: CASSSTSGLQFF; CDR3nt: TGTGCCAGCTCATCGACTAGCGGGCTGCAGTTCTTC
j_gene: TRBJ2-1; v_gene: TRBV7-7; abundance: once; d_gene: TRBD1; len: 15; CDR3aa: CASSPGTGRSDEQFF; CDR3nt: TGTGCTAGCAGCCCCGGGACAGGGCGGTCTGATGAGCAGTTCTTC
j_gene: TRBJ1-3; v_gene: TRBV7-2; abundance: .; d_gene: .; len: 15; CDR3aa: CASSLEGQRGNTIYF; CDR3nt: TGTGCCAGCAGCTTAGAAGGACAGAGGGGAAACACCATATATTTT
j_gene: TRBJ2-1; v_gene: TRBV7-2; abundance: .; d_gene: .; len: 11; CDR3aa: CASNLLNEQFF; CDR3nt: TGTGCCAGCAACTTACTCAATGAGCAGTTCTTC
j_gene: TRBJ2-1; v_gene: TRBV4-2; abundance: .; d_gene: TRBD2; len: 16; CDR3aa: CASSQDRLLAGAEQFF; CDR3nt: TGTGCCAGCAGCCAAGATCGACTACTAGCGGGAGCTGAGCAGTTCTTC
j_gene: TRBJ2-3; v_gene: TRBV5-1; abundance: .; d_gene: TRBD2; len: 17; CDR3aa: CASSKRTSGGITDTQYF; CDR3nt: TGCGCCAGCAGCAAGAGGACTAGCGGGGGAATCACAGATACGCAGTATTTT
j_gene: TRBJ1-2; v_gene: TRBV7-2; abundance: .; d_gene: TRBD1; len: 13; CDR3aa: CASSLARTGAYTF; CDR3nt: TGTGCCAGCAGCTTAGCGAGGACAGGGGCCTACACCTTC
j_gene: TRBJ2-1; v_gene: TRBV24-1; abundance: once; d_gene: .; len: 14; CDR3aa: CATSDLRGAAEQFF; CDR3nt: TGTGCCACCAGTGATTTGCGAGGAGCTGCCGAGCAGTTCTTC
j_gene: TRBJ2-7; v_gene: TRBV3-1/TRBV3-2; abundance: .; d_gene: TRBD1; len: 15; CDR3aa: CASSPRTGWTYEQYF; CDR3nt: TGTGCCAGCAGCCCCCGGACAGGTTGGACCTACGAGCAGTACTTC
j_gene: TRBJ1-1; v_gene: TRBV28; abundance: .; d_gene: .; len: 14; CDR3aa: CASSRSLLNTEAFF; CDR3nt: TGTGCCAGCAGTCGCAGTCTTCTGAACACTGAAGCTTTCTTT
j_gene: TRBJ2-7; v_gene: TRBV28; abundance: .; d_gene: TRBD2; len: 15; CDR3aa: CASSPPGGSSLEQYF; CDR3nt: TGTGCCAGCAGTCCCCCGGGGGGGTCGTCCCTCGAGCAGTACTTC
j_gene: TRBJ2-5; v_gene: TRBV18; abundance: once; d_gene: TRBD2; len: 17; CDR3aa: CASSPRTSGGQQETQYF; CDR3nt: TGTGCCAGCTCACCAAGGACTAGCGGGGGGCAGCAAGAGACCCAGTACTTC
j_gene: TRBJ1-2; v_gene: TRBV28; abundance: once; d_gene: .; len: 14; CDR3aa: CASTLGAVNYGYTF; CDR3nt: TGTGCCAGCACCCTGGGGGCAGTTAACTATGGCTACACCTTC
j_gene: TRBJ1-5; v_gene: TRBV7-2; abundance: .; d_gene: .; len: 13; CDR3aa: CASSLVEQQPQHF; CDR3nt: TGTGCCAGCAGCTTAGTAGAGCAACAGCCCCAGCATTTT
j_gene: TRBJ1-1; v_gene: TRBV19; abundance: once; d_gene: .; len: 14; CDR3aa: CASSSLGLRAEAFF; CDR3nt: TGTGCCAGTAGTTCGTTAGGACTGAGGGCTGAAGCTTTCTTT
j_gene: TRBJ2-4; v_gene: TRBV12-5; abundance: .; d_gene: .; len: 15; CDR3aa: CASGSIIGGENIQYF; CDR3nt: TGTGCTAGTGGTTCTATTATAGGGGGGGAAAACATTCAGTACTTC
j_gene: TRBJ1-1; v_gene: TRBV24-1; abundance: .; d_gene: TRBD1; len: 15; CDR3aa: CATHQTGLLNTEAFF; CDR3nt: TGTGCCACGCATCAGACAGGGTTGTTGAACACTGAAGCTTTCTTT
j_gene: TRBJ1-2; v_gene: TRBV6-2/TRBV6-3; abundance: once; d_gene: TRBD1; len: 17; CDR3aa: CASSDAAGGGRDYGYTF; CDR3nt: TGTGCCAGCAGTGATGCGGCAGGGGGCGGTCGCGACTATGGCTACACCTTC
j_gene: TRBJ1-5; v_gene: TRBV6-1; abundance: once; d_gene: .; len: 16; CDR3aa: CASSGTRQDSNQPQHF; CDR3nt: TGTGCCAGCAGTGGGACTCGACAGGATAGCAATCAGCCCCAGCATTTT
j_gene: TRBJ1-4; v_gene: TRBV30; abundance: .; d_gene: TRBD1; len: 13; CDR3aa: CACPGQSNEKLFF; CDR3nt: TGTGCCTGCCCGGGACAGTCAAATGAAAAACTGTTTTTT
j_gene: TRBJ2-7; v_gene: TRBV27; abundance: once; d_gene: .; len: 15; CDR3aa: CASRVSSGWVYEQYF; CDR3nt: TGTGCCAGCAGAGTATCGTCGGGGTGGGTTTACGAGCAGTACTTC
j_gene: TRBJ1-2; v_gene: TRBV30; abundance: .; d_gene: TRBD1; len: 13; CDR3aa: CAIPSDRDYGYTF; CDR3nt: TGTGCCATCCCCAGCGACAGGGATTATGGCTACACCTTC
j_gene: TRBJ2-1; v_gene: TRBV9; abundance: many; d_gene: TRBD2; len: 14; CDR3aa: CASSVGEGPNEQFF; CDR3nt: TGTGCCAGCAGCGTAGGGGAGGGCCCAAATGAGCAGTTCTTC
j_gene: TRBJ2-1; v_gene: TRBV9; abundance: .; d_gene: TRBD2; len: 14; CDR3aa: CASSARTSLNEQFF; CDR3nt: TGTGCCAGCAGCGCCCGGACTAGCCTTAATGAGCAGTTCTTC
j_gene: TRBJ2-2; v_gene: TRBV2; abundance: .; d_gene: TRBD2; len: 15; CDR3aa: CASTLLAGYTGELFF; CDR3nt: TGTGCCAGCACCCTACTAGCGGGGTACACCGGGGAGCTGTTTTTT
j_gene: TRBJ1-5; v_gene: TRBV27; abundance: .; d_gene: TRBD1; len: 15; CDR3aa: CASSLSGQGGQPQHF; CDR3nt: TGTGCCAGCAGTTTATCGGGGCAGGGGGGTCAGCCCCAGCATTTT
j_gene: TRBJ2-5; v_gene: TRBV7-9; abundance: .; d_gene: TRBD1; len: 18; CDR3aa: CASSKTAPGQGRQATQYF; CDR3nt: TGTGCCAGCAGCAAGACCGCCCCGGGACAGGGAAGACAAGCGACCCAGTACTTC
j_gene: TRBJ1-5; v_gene: TRBV28; abundance: .; d_gene: .; len: 12; CDR3aa: CASSRGNQPQHF; CDR3nt: TGTGCCAGCAGTCGGGGGAATCAGCCCCAGCATTTT
j_gene: TRBJ1-2; v_gene: TRBV27; abundance: .; d_gene: TRBD1; len: 15; CDR3aa: CASSSRTGTYYGYTF; CDR3nt: TGTGCCAGCAGTTCGCGGACAGGGACTTACTATGGCTACACCTTC
j_gene: TRBJ1-5; v_gene: TRBV4-1; abundance: .; d_gene: .; len: 15; CDR3aa: CASSQGGRDGPPQHF; CDR3nt: TGCGCCAGCAGCCAAGGGGGCAGGGATGGCCCGCCCCAGCATTTT
j_gene: TRBJ2-5; v_gene: TRBV27; abundance: .; d_gene: TRBD2; len: 18; CDR3aa: CASSLRGQAGGQAETQYF; CDR3nt: TGTGCCAGCAGTTTACGAGGACAAGCGGGGGGGCAGGCAGAGACCCAGTACTTC
j_gene: TRBJ1-1; v_gene: TRBV6-2/TRBV6-3; abundance: once; d_gene: .; len: 13; CDR3aa: CASSRPRATEAFF; CDR3nt: TGTGCCAGCAGTCGACCGAGGGCCACGGAAGCTTTCTTT
j_gene: TRBJ2-7; v_gene: TRBV5-1; abundance: .; d_gene: TRBD2; len: 14; CDR3aa: CASGGSAGVSEQYF; CDR3nt: TGCGCCAGCGGGGGATCAGCGGGGGTCTCCGAGCAGTACTTC
j_gene: TRBJ1-2; v_gene: TRBV27; abundance: .; d_gene: .; len: 13; CDR3aa: CASSLSQGYGYTF; CDR3nt: TGTGCCAGCAGTTTGTCGCAGGGCTATGGCTACACCTTC
j_gene: TRBJ2-7; v_gene: TRBV27; abundance: many; d_gene: TRBD1; len: 15; CDR3aa: CASSSPGTGRYEQYF; CDR3nt: TGTGCCAGCAGTTCCCCGGGGACAGGGCGCTACGAGCAGTACTTC
j_gene: TRBJ2-1; v_gene: TRBV9; abundance: .; d_gene: TRBD2; len: 15; CDR3aa: CASSVSGGSYNEQFF; CDR3nt: TGTGCCAGCAGCGTTAGCGGGGGGTCCTACAATGAGCAGTTCTTC
j_gene: TRBJ1-6; v_gene: TRBV14; abundance: .; d_gene: TRBD1; len: 16; CDR3aa: CASSPHPGQYNSPLHF; CDR3nt: TGTGCCAGCAGCCCTCACCCGGGACAGTATAATTCACCCCTCCACTTT
j_gene: TRBJ2-3; v_gene: TRBV14; abundance: few; d_gene: .; len: 16; CDR3aa: CASSQFQSLPGDTQYF; CDR3nt: TGTGCCAGCAGCCAATTCCAGTCCTTACCCGGGGATACGCAGTATTTT
j_gene: TRBJ2-3; v_gene: TRBV6-2/TRBV6-3; abundance: .; d_gene: TRBD1; len: 15; CDR3aa: CASSSGGTGGDTQYF; CDR3nt: TGTGCCAGCAGCTCAGGAGGGACAGGGGGAGATACGCAGTATTTT
j_gene: TRBJ1-6; v_gene: TRBV4-3; abundance: .; d_gene: .; len: 19; CDR3aa: CASSQDRDWGSSGNSPLHF; CDR3nt: TGCGCCAGCAGCCAAGATCGAGATTGGGGCTCATCAGGGAATTCACCCCTCCACTTT